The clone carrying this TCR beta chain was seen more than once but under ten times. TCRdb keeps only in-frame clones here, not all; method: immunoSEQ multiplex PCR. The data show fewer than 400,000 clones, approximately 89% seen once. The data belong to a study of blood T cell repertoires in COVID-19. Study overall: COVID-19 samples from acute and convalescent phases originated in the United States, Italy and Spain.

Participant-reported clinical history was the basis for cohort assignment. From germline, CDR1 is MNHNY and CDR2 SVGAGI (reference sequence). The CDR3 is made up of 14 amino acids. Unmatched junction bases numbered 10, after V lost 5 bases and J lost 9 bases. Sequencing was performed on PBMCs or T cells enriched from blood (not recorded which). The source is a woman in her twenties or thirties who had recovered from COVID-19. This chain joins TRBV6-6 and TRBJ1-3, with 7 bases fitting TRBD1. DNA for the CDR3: TGTGCCAGCAGTCGATCGACAGGGCGGATCACCATATATTTT. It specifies CASSRSTGRITIYF.